This TCR beta chain was obtained from a study of blood T cell repertoires in COVID-19 (dated by TCRdb to 2019 to 2021). About the investigation overall: Samples covering the acute and convalescent phases of COVID-19 were provided by collaborators in the United States, Italy and Spain. Sample metadata almost always included a de-identified subject ID, COVID-19 status, age in years and sex. Where available, HLA class I and class II types were obtained from metadata supplied by the sample provider rather than from assay-based typing. The repertoires were made available in a free public database intended to serve as a resource for research on the immune response to SARS-CoV-2. Samples came from the ongoing ImmuneRACE study (first 160 participants) plus 1,254 subjects from 6 global collaborators. The dataset comprised deeply sampled blood TCRbeta repertoires from subjects exposed to, actively infected with, or recovered from COVID-19. The material from the prospective study consisted of cDNA or gDNA derived from T cells, B-cell-depleted T cells, or PBMCs. The full study reports these points: How much clinical and demographic metadata was included differed by source and by participant, and the metadata was provided uncurated.

A note on this clone: Its antigen is unknown. No much larger clonotype is one base removed from it; base qualities were not supplied.

The CDR3 contains 13 residues, cysteine and phenylalanine counted. Kept here is only the CDR3 DNA, which spans 39 bases and is read in frame from base 1. Trimming costs V 4 bases and J 11 bases, and their ends lie 17 bases apart. Whole blood was collected in K2EDTA tubes by collaborating institutions according to the institutions' own protocols. For TCRbeta analysis, collaborator samples were shipped as frozen whole blood, as isolated PBMCs, or as DNA extracted from either sample type. TCRbeta CDR3 regions were amplified from genomic DNA by means of the immunoSEQ Assay, a bias-controlled multiplex PCR. Turning to the authors' computational methods: Within the assay, amplification of reference gene primers was used to estimate how many nucleated cells each sample contained. To quantify the absolute abundance of each unique TCRbeta CDR3 rearrangement, sequence reads were collapsed and filtered. Productive Simpson clonality was computed per sample as the square root of Simpson's diversity index over productive rearrangements. The table comes from immuneACCESS by way of TCRdb, which keeps in-frame sequences with V and J called. Part of the clones is missing from these tables; in studies checked, under half for an unresolved V gene and the rest for unknown reasons. The DNA was the basis for D and trimming; V, J and clone size are from that table. Recorded for this sample are about 140,000 clones; over 60% of them occurred a single time. The ten largest clones capture roughly 8.9% of the sample.

The chain is encoded by TRBV12-3 or TRBV12-4 joined to TRBJ1-1, with TRBD1 tentatively as D gene (6 bases match). This clonotype was sampled from a woman aged 45-59 years with active or convalescent COVID-19. Sequencing used peripheral blood. The CDR3 amino acid sequence is: CASSSTKGVGAFF. The DNA sequence follows: TGTGCCAGCAGTTCGACAAAGGGGGTGGGGGCTTTCTTT.